A selection of T cell receptor beta chains follows, all from one sample in a study of human T cells and chemical hapten exposure. TCRdb reanalysed the RACE reads using MiXCR and keeps one entry per CDR3 protein. The data hold about 89,000 distinct CDR3 sequences, with approximately 10% observed a single time. The sample was whole blood, taken in connection with sensitization to the hapten diphenylcyclopropenone (DPC). Receptor source: a man aged 40-55 years with alopecia areata. Some clones in this sample may be carry-over from other donors' samples. CDR3s include the opening cysteine and the closing phenylalanine or tryptophan. The order of the fields is J gene, clone size, CDR3 length, V gene, D gene, CDR3 protein, CDR3 DNA. D genes are given only for firm matches. Expanded clones get a size class; other rows say once, few or many, or leave the size out.

TRBJ2-5 | few | 18 | TRBV6-5 | NA | CASSYCLGWVRAQETQYF | TGTGCCAGCAGTTATTGCCTAGGCTGGGTTAGGGCACAAGAGACCCAGTACTTC
TRBJ1-1 | many | 13 | TRBV6-1 | NA | CASRGDKNTEAFF | TGTGCCAGCAGAGGGGATAAGAACACTGAAGCTTTCTTT
TRBJ1-3 | many | 13 | TRBV25-1 | NA | CASTDTAGNTIYF | TGTGCCAGCACGGACACGGCTGGAAACACCATATATTTT
TRBJ2-5 | NA | 16 | TRBV21-1 | NA | CASSRTSGRNKKTQYF | TGTGCCAGCAGCCGGACTAGCGGGAGAAATAAAAAGACCCAGTACTTC
TRBJ1-5 | many | 14 | TRBV20-1 | TRBD1 | CSAAPGTVNQPQHF | TGCAGTGCTGCTCCCGGGACAGTCAATCAGCCCCAGCATTTT
TRBJ2-4 | NA | 16 | TRBV13 | NA | CASSLGGTGAKNIQYF | TGTGCCAGCAGCTTGGGCGGGACTGGAGCCAAAAACATTCAGTACTTC
TRBJ1-1 | many | 12 | TRBV6-2/TRBV6-3 | NA | CASSSTGIEAFF | TGTGCCAGCAGTTCGACCGGGATTGAAGCTTTCTTT
TRBJ1-2 | few | 14 | TRBV6-2/TRBV6-3 | TRBD1 | CASSRRDRVYGYTF | TGTGCCAGCAGTCGCCGGGACAGGGTCTATGGCTACACCTTC
TRBJ2-1 | NA | 15 | TRBV11-2 | TRBD1 | CASSLQDRGNNEQFF | TGTGCCAGCAGCTTACAGGACAGGGGAAACAATGAGCAGTTCTTC
TRBJ1-2 | few | 20 | TRBV28 | TRBD1 | CASSLSRLGHGDREGDGYTF | TGTGCCAGCAGTCTTTCGCGACTGGGGCATGGTGACAGGGAGGGCGATGGCTACACCTTC
TRBJ2-2 | NA | 14 | TRBV7-2 | NA | CASSFTGTAGELFF | TGTGCCAGCAGCTTTACGGGGACGGCCGGGGAGCTGTTTTTT
TRBJ2-7 | many | 14 | TRBV27 | TRBD2 | CASSWDSGSYEQYF | TGTGCCAGCAGTTGGGATAGCGGGAGCTACGAGCAGTACTTC
TRBJ2-1 | few | 15 | TRBV20-1 | TRBD1 | CSATPGQGEYNEQFF | TGCAGTGCGACTCCGGGACAGGGGGAATACAATGAGCAGTTCTTC
TRBJ2-5 | NA | 14 | TRBV5-4 | NA | CASSSFARRETQYF | TGTGCCAGCAGCTCTTTTGCGCGCCGAGAGACCCAGTACTTC
TRBJ1-1 | many | 13 | TRBV12-3/TRBV12-4 | NA | CASSLPGPTEAFF | TGTGCCAGCAGTCTACCCGGGCCCACTGAAGCTTTCTTT
TRBJ2-7 | few | 13 | TRBV20-1 | NA | CSVLGQGGNEQYF | TGCTCCGTTCTAGGGCAGGGGGGGAACGAGCAGTACTTC
TRBJ1-1 | few | 13 | TRBV10-3 | NA | CAISVDEGTEAFF | TGTGCCATCAGTGTTGACGAGGGCACTGAAGCTTTCTTT